Sequencing of this T cell receptor beta chain was carried out in a study of long-term antiretroviral therapy in people with HIV. The germline CDR1 and CDR2 sequences are LNHNV and YYDKDF (reference sequence). Losses at the gene ends were 5 bases for V and 4 bases for J; bases not matched to a gene: 12. The CDR3 extends over 17 amino acids. Sequencing used immunoSEQ v3.0 at survey level. Repertoires were generated with immunoSEQ multiplex PCR, while TCRdb's copy carries only in-frame clones and drops some. Altogether 20,000 to 25,000 clones are present, roughly three quarters being singletons, with the ten largest covering roughly an eighth.

The specimen comprised unsorted PBMCs, sampled around 21 months before starting antiretroviral therapy. The TCR originated in a woman in her forties with HIV. The chain couples TRBV15 to TRBJ2-1, with TRBD1 matching over 9 bases. This CDR3 reads CATSRGQGTGWYNEQFF. The DNA for the CDR3 is TGTGCCACCAGCCGGGGCCAAGGGACAGGGTGGTACAATGAGCAGTTCTTC.